The following is a TCR beta chain sequence with its context. The sample is drawn from a study of post-analysis software for immune sequencing data. Tagging with unique molecular identifiers was a feature of the TCR beta cDNA libraries. The source material, 1 to 10 million T cells, gave rise to 500,000 or so cDNA molecules. TCRdb reprocessed the PCR reads via MiXCR and lists one record per CDR3 protein. The table shows 650,000 to 900,000 distinct CDR3 sequences, with roughly 46% occurring only once. The sequenced material came from blood. This sequence was found in a girl aged 10 to 17 with multiple sclerosis.

The CDR3 sequence: CSATTGMNTEAFF. For the CDR3, the DNA is TGCAGTGCCACCACAGGCATGAACACTGAAGCTTTCTTT. The chain carries TRBV20-1 and TRBJ1-1, with a possible D match to TRBD1 (5 bases). Germline V CDR1 and CDR2: DFQATT, SNEGSKA (reference sequence). V dropped 6 bases and J dropped 0 bases, with 11 bases sitting between them. This CDR3 has 13 amino acids.